A single sample gave rise to the 23 T cell receptor beta chains below, sequenced in a study of T cell repertoires in cytomegalovirus infection. TCRdb itself ran the reads through MiXCR, one entry per CDR3 protein. The sample carries more than 350,000 distinct CDR3 sequences, around 32% recorded once. The sequenced sample consisted of PBMCs. The source of these receptors is a human donor in good health (CMV status not recorded). Some clones in this sample may be carry-over from other donors' samples.

This clonotype has ten or more counts. The V gene is TRBV7-2, the J gene TRBJ2-3; 9 bases match TRBD2. The trim removed 5 bases at V and 3 bases at J, leaving 6 bases unmatched. Germline lookup yields CDR1 SGHTA and CDR2 FQGNSA. This CDR3 has 15 amino acids. CDR3 in DNA: TGTGCCAGCAGCCAAAGCGGGGGGCGGACAGATACGCAGTATTTT. It is translated as CASSQSGGRTDTQYF.

This clonotype was counted between two and nine times. This rearrangement joins TRBV5-5 to TRBJ1-2; TRBD1 is a possible D gene (6 bases). The V gene lost 4 bases and the J gene lost 7 bases, with 17 bases spanning the gap. The CDR3 spans 14 residues. Looked up from germline, CDR1 is SGHKS and CDR2 is YYEKEE (reference sequence). The CDR3 spells CASSPPPGAGGYTF. In DNA, the CDR3 is TGTGCCAGCAGCCCCCCGCCGGGGGCGGGTGGCTACACCTTC. Supplemented by reference TRBV5-5 and TRBJ1-2, the full variable domain reads DAGVTQSPTHLIKTRGQQVTLRCSPISGHKSVSWYQQVLGQGPQFIFQYYEKEERGRGNFPDRFSARQFPNYSSELNVNALLLGDSALYLCASSPPPGAGGYTFGSGTRLTVV.

The V and J genes are TRBV9 and TRBJ2-7; maybe TRBD1 (7 bases). Trimming took 3 bases from V and 3 from J, leaving 13 bases between them. Germline V gene data show CDR1 as SGDLS and CDR2 as YYNGEE. The CDR3 runs 14 residues. CDR3 protein: CASSAAGQNYEQYF. The CDR3 nucleotides are TGTGCCAGCAGCGCGGCGGGACAGAACTACGAGCAGTACTTC.

The chain joins TRBV24-1 to TRBJ2-5, with TRBD1 as a possible D gene (5 bases). The V end lost 1 base, the J end lost 5 bases, and 13 bases lay between the germline ends. The CDR3 consists of 15 residues. The V gene's germline CDR1 is KGHDR and CDR2 SFDVKD. CDR3 sequence: CATSDFRARVETQYF. The CDR3 DNA follows: TGTGCCACCAGTGATTTTAGAGCCAGGGTGGAGACCCAGTACTTC.

The chain combines TRBV6-2 or TRBV6-3 with TRBJ2-7; D perhaps matches TRBD1 (6 bases). There are 14 residues in the CDR3. Trimming took 5 bases from V and 5 from J, leaving 16 bases between them. Germline CDR1 and CDR2: MNHEY and SVGEGT. DNA of the CDR3: TGTGCCAGCAGTATTACCAGGGGAGTGGACGAGCAGTACTTC. It encodes CASSITRGVDEQYF.

The V gene is TRBV12-5, the J gene TRBJ1-1; 8 nucleotides align to TRBD1. Trimming removed 7 bases from V and 1 base from J; junction bases left unmatched: 2. This CDR3 region has 13 residues. Looked up from germline, CDR1 is LGHNT and CDR2 is FRNRAP. The CDR3 bases are TGTGCTAGTGCCGGGACAGGGAACACTGAAGCTTTCTTT. This gives the protein CASAGTGNTEAFF.

This sequence joins TRBV6-5 and TRBJ2-3, with 7 bases lining up with TRBD1. The CDR3 totals 15 residues. With V trimmed by 0 bases and J by 6 bases, 6 bases remained unmatched. Germline V gives CDR1 MNHEY, CDR2 SVGAGI. The CDR3 DNA reads as TGTGCCAGCAGTTACTCTTCGACAGGGATCGATACGCAGTATTTT. As protein: CASSYSSTGIDTQYF.

The table lists this clonotype with many counts. This chain connects TRBV28 to TRBJ2-6, with no clear D. The CDR3 is 20 amino acids. CDR1 is MDHEN and CDR2 is SYDVKM in the germline V gene. Trimming cost V 3 bases and J 0 bases, with 21 bases left between them. The CDR3 coding sequence is TGTGCCAGCAGTTTCCATTCTATTCGAAGGTCACGCTCTGGGGCCAACGTCCTGACTTTC. It codes for CASSFHSIRRSRSGANVLTF.

This chain uses TRBV7-8 with TRBJ2-1; D is perhaps TRBD2 (6 bases). Between the trimmed V and J ends, which lost 3 bases and 9 bases, there was a span of 12 bases. Germline V gene lookup returns CDR1 SGHVS and CDR2 FQNEAQ. The CDR3 has 13 amino acids. In DNA, the CDR3 is TGTGCCAGCAGCTTGCGGGGCCCCGGTGAGCAGTTCTTC. Its protein is CASSLRGPGEQFF.

This clonotype has only a few counts. The J gene is TRBJ2-3, the V gene TRBV10-1, with D possibly being TRBD2 (6 bases). Trimming took off 3 bases at V and 3 bases at J, with 22 bases between the two ends. The CDR3 loop spans 18 amino acids. CDR1 WNHNN and CDR2 SYGVQD come from the germline V gene (reference sequence). CDR3 amino acids: CASSETFGRLGETDTQYF. The CDR3 DNA sequence: TGCGCCAGCAGTGAAACGTTTGGGAGACTAGGAGAGACAGATACGCAGTATTTT.

This clonotype was detected only a few times. J is TRBJ1-2 and V is TRBV12-3 or TRBV12-4, with TRBD1 matching 9 bases. J was trimmed by 8 bases and V by 1 base; bases with no gene match: 11. The CDR3 sequence is 16 residues long. The CDR3 here is CASSLDRGQGTGGYTF. In DNA form, the CDR3 reads TGTGCCAGCAGTTTAGACAGGGGACAGGGAACTGGCGGCTACACCTTC.

This chain uses TRBV6-1 with TRBJ2-1, with D possibly TRBD2 on 6 matching bases. Deletions cut 5 bases from V and 9 bases from J, with 11 bases between. The CDR3 is 12 residues long. Germline lookup yields CDR1 MNHNS and CDR2 SASEGT. CDR3 sequence reads: CASSSGLFEQFF. For the CDR3, the DNA is TGTGCCAGCAGTTCGGGACTTTTTGAGCAGTTCTTC.

This chain uses TRBV5-3 with TRBJ2-5; 14 bases line up with TRBD2. TRBV5-3 falls under the ORF class, with uncertain function. With 8 bases clipped from V and 5 bases from J, the junction kept 17 bases outside the gene matches. This CDR3 spans 18 amino acids. This CDR3 is CASSPGTSGGVVFETQYF. CDR3 DNA: TGTGCCAGCAGCCCCGGGACTAGCGGGGGAGTAGTTTTCGAGACCCAGTACTTC.

This clonotype was observed a handful of times. The chain carries TRBV7-6 and TRBJ2-7; D is unclear. There are 13 residues in the CDR3. Trimming shortened V by 8 bases and J by 5 bases, and 16 bases separated the two germline ends. CDR1 is SGHVS and CDR2 is FNYEAQ in the germline V gene. The CDR3 coding sequence is TGTGCCAGCCGCGGTTCTTCCGGAGACGAGCAGTACTTC. It is translated as CASRGSSGDEQYF.

This rearrangement joins TRBV7-6 to TRBJ1-5, with a tentative D call TRBD1 (5 bases). V gave up 6 bases and J gave up 6 bases, with 9 bases separating them. The CDR3 spans 12 residues. Germline V gene sequence: CDR1 SGHVS, CDR2 FNYEAQ. CDR3 residues: CASSSGSQPQHF. The CDR3 DNA reads TGTGCCAGCAGTTCAGGGAGTCAGCCCCAGCATTTT.

The rearrangement joins TRBV3-1 to TRBJ1-2; D might be TRBD1 (5 bases). CDR1 LGHDT and CDR2 YNNKEL come from the germline V gene (reference sequence). The CDR3 is 14 amino acids. Trimming took 6 bases from V and 3 from J, leaving 14 bases between them. The CDR3 bases are TGTGCCAGCAGTAAAAGGGGTTGGCACTATGGCTACACCTTC. Translated: CASSKRGWHYGYTF.

The rearrangement links TRBV12-5 to TRBJ1-1; the D is unclear. The CDR3 sequence is 12 residues long. In germline, CDR1 is LGHNT, CDR2 FRNRAP. The V end lost 8 bases, the J end lost 0 bases, and 7 bases lay between the germline ends. The CDR3, as DNA: TGTGCTAGTAAAGGTGTGAACACTGAAGCTTTCTTT. It translates to CASKGVNTEAFF.

This clonotype showed up just a few times. CDR3 DNA: TGTGCCAGCAGTGAGGGTTGGTCCGTCAAGGCCTACGAGCAGTACTTC. It is translated as CASSEGWSVKAYEQYF. The rearrangement joins TRBV6-1 to TRBJ2-7, with D unresolved. V was cut by 3 bases and J by 2 bases, with 17 bases left in between. CDR1 is MNHNS, CDR2 SASEGT, per germline. This CDR3 comprises 16 residues.

As for this clonotype: This may be a read error: a much more frequent sequence differs by one nucleotide. This chain joins TRBV7-2 and TRBJ2-2, with 7 bases aligning to TRBD2. CDR1 SGHTA and CDR2 FQGNSA come from the germline V gene. CDR3 length: 15 residues. The trim removed 1 base at V and 7 bases at J, leaving 6 bases unmatched. The CDR3 sequence is CASSLGGGTIGELFF. The CDR3 DNA reads TGTGCCAGCAGCTTAGGGGGGGGTACCATCGGGGAGCTGTTTTTT.

This clonotype was seen ten or more times. The chain links TRBV7-2 to TRBJ1-3; a possible D gene is TRBD1 (5 bases). V gave up 0 bases and J gave up 4 bases, with 13 bases separating them. CDR1 SGHTA and CDR2 FQGNSA come from the germline V gene. This CDR3 has 16 amino acids. CDR3 in amino acids: CASSLAGTVTGNTIYF. The DNA of the CDR3 is TGTGCCAGCAGCTTAGCCGGGACGGTCACGGGAAACACCATATATTTT.

The CDR3: CASSRRPISVVQPQHF. CDR3 DNA sequence: TGTGCCAGCAGTCGGAGACCTATCTCGGTAGTCCAGCCCCAGCATTTT. This sequence joins TRBV6-1 and TRBJ1-5; D unclear. There are 16 residues in the CDR3. CDR1 is MNHNS, CDR2 SASEGT, per germline. Trimming stripped 5 bases from V and 7 bases from J, with 21 bases between.

The genes are TRBV6-6 and TRBJ2-2; the D gene is possibly TRBD1 (6 bases). CDR3 size: 16 residues. Trimming pared 2 bases from V and 2 bases from J, leaving 12 bases between. Germline lookup yields CDR1 MNHNY and CDR2 SVGAGI (reference sequence). The CDR3 protein is CASSYVGQPNTGELFF. CDR3 DNA: TGTGCCAGCAGTTACGTGGGACAACCCAACACCGGGGAGCTGTTTTTT.

V is TRBV20-1 and J is TRBJ1-1; D uncertain. The CDR3 spans 14 residues. The V and J ends lost 3 bases and 3 bases respectively, with 14 bases between them. Per germline, CDR1 DFQATT and CDR2 SNEGSKA (reference sequence). CDR3 nucleotide sequence: TGCAGTGCTAGCGGCGGCCCAAGGGACACTGAAGCTTTCTTT. Translation: CSASGGPRDTEAFF.